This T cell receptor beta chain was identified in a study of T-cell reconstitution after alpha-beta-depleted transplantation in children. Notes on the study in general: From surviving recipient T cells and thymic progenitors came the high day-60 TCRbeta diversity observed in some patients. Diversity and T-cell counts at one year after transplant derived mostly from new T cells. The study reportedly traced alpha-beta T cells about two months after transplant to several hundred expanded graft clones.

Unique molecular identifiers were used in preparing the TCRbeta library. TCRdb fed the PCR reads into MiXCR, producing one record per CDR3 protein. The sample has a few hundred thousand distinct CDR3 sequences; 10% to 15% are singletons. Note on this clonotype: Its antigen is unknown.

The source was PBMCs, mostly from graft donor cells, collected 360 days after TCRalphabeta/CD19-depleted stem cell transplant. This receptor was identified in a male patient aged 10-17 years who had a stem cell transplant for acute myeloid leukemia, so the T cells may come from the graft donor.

CDR3 sequence (DNA): TGCAGCGTTGCCGCCCCAGGGTTGCACAATGAGCAGTTCTTC. Translating it yields CSVAAPGLHNEQFF. The chain is built from TRBV29-1 and TRBJ2-1, with D possibly being TRBD1 (5 bases). The CDR3 contains 14 residues. With 4 bases removed from V and 5 bases from J, the gap between germline ends came to 15 bases. Germline loops: CDR1 SQVTM, CDR2 ANQGSEA.